Following are 31 T cell receptor beta chains from one sample sequenced in a study of T cell responses to AZD1222 COVID-19 vaccine. This table comes from immunoSEQ multiplex PCR, and its TCRdb copy is limited to in-frame clones, with some not included. The sample holds 110,000 or so clones, around 88% seen once. Specimen: peripheral blood, collected 28 days after the second AZD1222 dose. These receptors were taken from an adult who received the AZD1222 COVID-19 vaccine.

This clone was recorded a few times. The V call is TRBV7-9, the J call TRBJ2-5; the D is unclear. The germline V gene encodes CDR1 SEHNR and CDR2 FQNEAQ (reference sequence). V was clipped by 0 bases and J by 5 bases, with 4 bases between them. The CDR3 totals 12 residues. The DNA for the CDR3 is TGTGCCAGCAGCTTAGCTAGGGAGACCCAGTACTTC. Protein sequence: CASSLARETQYF.

CDR3 in amino acids: CASRDPGANVLTF. The CDR3 nucleotides are TGTGCCAGCAGGGACCCTGGGGCCAACGTCCTGACTTTC. The J gene is TRBJ2-6, the V gene TRBV12-3 or TRBV12-4; no clear D gene. CDR3 length: 13 amino acids. The germline V and J ends were trimmed by 6 bases and 2 bases, with 5 bases remaining between them.

This chain links TRBV7-2 with TRBJ2-1, with 7 bases lining up with TRBD2. Germline V CDR1 and CDR2: SGHTA, FQGNSA. With V trimmed by 1 base and J by 2 bases, 2 bases remained unmatched. The CDR3 consists of 15 residues. CDR3 DNA: TGTGCCAGCAGCTTAGGGGGGACTACCTACAATGAGCAGTTCTTC. Amino acid sequence: CASSLGGTTYNEQFF.

V and J are TRBV7-8 and TRBJ1-1, with a tentative D call TRBD1 (6 bases). The V end lost 2 bases, the J end lost 3 bases, and 19 bases lay between the germline ends. This CDR3 region has 17 residues. Per the germline V gene, CDR1 is SGHVS and CDR2 is FQNEAQ. Written as DNA, the CDR3 is TGTGCCAGCAGCTTAAGGTGGGCAGGGGTTTGGGACACTGAAGCTTTCTTT. Translated, it gives CASSLRWAGVWDTEAFF.

This sequence joins TRBV27 and TRBJ1-3; D not certain. The CDR3 consists of 15 residues. The germline V and J ends were trimmed by 0 bases and 0 bases, with 6 bases remaining between them. Germline V gene data show CDR1 as MNHEY and CDR2 as SMNVEV (reference sequence). The chain's CDR3 is CASSLSTDSGNTIYF. In DNA, the CDR3 is TGTGCCAGCAGTTTATCCACCGACTCTGGAAACACCATATATTTT.

J is TRBJ1-2 and V is TRBV7-8; a possible D gene is TRBD1 (5 bases). The CDR3 contains 14 residues. The germline V gene has CDR1 SGHVS and CDR2 FQNEAQ. Trimming stripped 0 bases from V and 4 bases from J, with 9 bases between. DNA for the CDR3: TGTGCCAGCAGCTTAGCAGGGGAAAGCTATGGCTACACCTTC. This encodes CASSLAGESYGYTF.

The V gene is TRBV5-5, the J gene TRBJ1-1; D possibly corresponds to TRBD1 (6 bases). Trimming took off 4 bases at V and 7 bases at J, with 14 bases between the two ends. Germline CDR1 SGHKS, CDR2 YYEKEE (reference sequence). The CDR3 contains 13 residues. In nucleotides, the CDR3 is TGTGCCAGCAGCGGCACGGGGGGCCTTGAAGCTTTCTTT. It yields the protein CASSGTGGLEAFF.

This rearrangement joins TRBV5-4 to TRBJ1-2; TRBD1 matches at 8 bases. The junction had 13 bases not matched to a gene; V was cut back by 4 bases and J by 5 bases. Germline CDR1 is SGHNT and CDR2 is YYREEE (reference sequence). This CDR3 is built from 16 residues. The CDR3 protein is CASSTDREKDVYGYTF. CDR3 sequence (DNA): TGTGCCAGCAGCACGGACAGGGAGAAGGATGTTTATGGCTACACCTTC. The whole variable domain, remainder taken from reference TRBV5-4 and TRBJ1-2, is ETGVTQSPTHLIKTRGQQVTLRCSSQSGHNTVSWYQQALGQGPQFIFQYYREEENGRGNFPPRFSGLQFPNYSSELNVNALELDDSALYLCASSTDREKDVYGYTFGSGTRLTVV.

The chain combines TRBV10-3 with TRBJ2-3; perhaps D is TRBD1 or TRBD2 (6 bases each). The germline gives CDR1 ENHRY, CDR2 SYGVKD. The CDR3 is 14 residues long. The V gene lost 6 bases and the J gene lost 5 bases, with 15 bases spanning the gap. The CDR3 sequence: CAISLRGLEDTQYF. The CDR3 coding sequence is TGTGCCATCAGCCTCCGGGGGCTTGAAGATACGCAGTATTTT.

This sequence joins TRBV28 and TRBJ1-2; 11 bases are shared with TRBD1. The CDR3 is 14 amino acids. The V segment lost 6 bases and the J segment 7 bases; nucleotides outside the gene matches: 7. Germline lookup yields CDR1 MDHEN and CDR2 SYDVKM. CDR3 in DNA: TGTGCCAGCAGGAAAGGGACAGGGGGTGGTGGCTACACCTTC. Its translation is CASRKGTGGGGYTF.

V and J are TRBV28 and TRBJ1-1, with D maybe TRBD1 (6 bases). The CDR3 length is 15 residues. Germline V CDR1 and CDR2: MDHEN, SYDVKM. Trimming shortened V by 5 bases and J by 4 bases, and 17 bases separated the two germline ends. CDR3 in DNA: TGTGCCAGCAGTCGCGAGGGGGGGCTGGGCACTGAAGCTTTCTTT. This sequence encodes CASSREGGLGTEAFF.

The V and J genes are TRBV4-3 and TRBJ2-1; weak D call: TRBD1 (6 bases). The V gene lost 2 bases and the J gene lost 4 bases, with 18 bases spanning the gap. This CDR3 has 17 amino acids. CDR1 LGHNA and CDR2 YSLEER come from the germline V gene. Here the CDR3 reads CASSQNPAGDLYNEQFF. CDR3 nucleotides: TGCGCCAGCAGCCAAAACCCCGCAGGGGACCTATACAATGAGCAGTTCTTC.

This clone was observed a few times. The gene calls are TRBV4-2 and TRBJ1-1; no firm D call. CDR1 is LGHNA and CDR2 is YNFKEQ in the germline V gene. V lost 4 bases to trimming and J lost 1 base, with 13 bases between them. The CDR3 is 15 amino acids. This CDR3 reads CASSPRWITNTEAFF. The CDR3 region has the DNA TGTGCCAGCAGCCCCAGGTGGATTACGAACACTGAAGCTTTCTTT.

The chain joins TRBV5-1 to TRBJ1-5, with D possibly matching TRBD1 (6 bases). This CDR3 contains 18 residues. Between the trimmed V and J ends, which lost 4 bases and 1 base, there was a span of 21 bases. Germline V gene lookup returns CDR1 SGHRS and CDR2 YFSETQ. The CDR3, as DNA: TGCGCCAGCAGCCCGCCGGGACACCTTGAGAGGAGCAATCAGCCCCAGCATTTT. Translating gives CASSPPGHLERSNQPQHF.

V gene TRBV4-2 combines with J gene TRBJ1-2; D remains unclear. There are 16 residues in the CDR3. V was clipped by 1 base and J by 0 bases, with 12 bases between them. In germline, CDR1 is LGHNA, CDR2 YNFKEQ. The CDR3 sequence: CASSQGDAAANYGYTF. DNA of the CDR3: TGTGCCAGCAGCCAAGGAGACGCAGCCGCTAACTATGGCTACACCTTC.

This clone occurred once. The chain recombines TRBV18 with TRBJ1-1; D is perhaps TRBD1 (5 bases). The CDR3 loop spans 13 amino acids. The germline CDR1 and CDR2 sequences are KGHSH and LQKENI. V dropped 6 bases and J dropped 2 bases, with 10 bases sitting between them. CDR3 region: CASSSDSNTEAFF. The CDR3 nucleotides read TGTGCCAGCTCCTCCGACAGCAACACTGAAGCTTTCTTT.

The chain combines TRBV5-6 with TRBJ2-5; perhaps TRBD2 as D (5 bases). Germline loops: CDR1 SGHDT, CDR2 YYEEEE. V lost 4 bases and J 5 bases, leaving 18 bases between the germline ends. The CDR3 is 15 residues long. CDR3 DNA sequence: TGTGCCAGCAGCGTTGAAACAGCGGTCCGGGAGACCCAGTACTTC. Translating it yields CASSVETAVRETQYF. Full variable domain (remainder filled in from reference TRBV5-6 and TRBJ2-5): DAGVTQSPTHLIKTRGQQVTLRCSPKSGHDTVSWYQQALGQGPQFIFQYYEEEERQRGNFPDRFSGHQFPNYSSELNVNALLLGDSALYLCASSVETAVRETQYFGPGTRLLVL.

The rearrangement uses TRBV6-1 and TRBJ2-5; D possibly corresponds to TRBD1 (5 bases). CDR3 size: 14 residues. V lost 1 base, J lost 2 bases, and 8 bases lay in between. Germline V CDR1 and CDR2: MNHNS, SASEGT. The CDR3 spells CASSEVGRQETQYF. CDR3 DNA sequence: TGTGCCAGCAGTGAAGTGGGGCGGCAAGAGACCCAGTACTTC.

The V call is TRBV18, the J call TRBJ2-3; D gene unclear. The ends were cut back, 2 bases at V and 3 bases at J, with 6 bases in the middle. The CDR3 covers 13 residues. Germline CDR1 is KGHSH and CDR2 is LQKENI. CDR3 region: CASSPRWTDTQYF. The CDR3 bases are TGTGCCAGCTCACCAAGATGGACAGATACGCAGTATTTT.

The rearrangement joins TRBV28 to TRBJ2-7; a possible D gene is TRBD1 (7 bases). The length of the CDR3 is 15 residues. V was cut by 6 bases and J by 2 bases, with 17 bases left in between. Germline lookup yields CDR1 MDHEN and CDR2 SYDVKM. As DNA, the CDR3 is TGTGCCAGCAGCCCCGCTGGAGGGGGCACCTACGAGCAGTACTTC. This translates into CASSPAGGGTYEQYF.

This rearrangement joins TRBV5-1 to TRBJ1-1, with 7 bases identical to TRBD1. The length of the CDR3 is 14 residues. The germline V gene has CDR1 SGHRS and CDR2 YFSETQ. Trimming removed 3 bases from V and 6 bases from J; junction bases left unmatched: 8. The CDR3: CASSSPTGRAEAFF. DNA of the CDR3: TGCGCCAGCAGCTCACCGACAGGGAGGGCTGAAGCTTTCTTT. Full variable domain (missing parts from reference TRBV5-1 and TRBJ1-1): KAGVTQTPRYLIKTRGQQVTLSCSPISGHRSVSWYQQTPGQGLQFLFEYFSETQRNKGNFPGRFSGRQFSNSRSEMNVSTLELGDSALYLCASSSPTGRAEAFFGQGTRLTVV.

The chain joins TRBV5-1 to TRBJ2-3; TRBD2 matches at 10 bases. Germline lookup yields CDR1 SGHRS and CDR2 YFSETQ. After removal of 5 bases from V and 6 bases from J, the junction contained 9 bases not matched to a gene. This CDR3 contains 15 residues. The CDR3 loop is CASRPSGGPGDTQYF. As DNA, the CDR3 is TGCGCCAGCAGACCTAGCGGGGGCCCCGGGGATACGCAGTATTTT.

In this sample, this clone turned up once. The chain uses TRBV6-5 and TRBJ2-3; perhaps D is TRBD1 or TRBD2 (5 bases each). The V and J ends lost 2 bases and 3 bases respectively, with 9 bases between them. This CDR3 contains 14 residues. Germline V gene data show CDR1 as MNHEY and CDR2 as SVGAGI. In DNA, the CDR3 is TGTGCCAGCAGTTACAGGGACCCTACAGATACGCAGTATTTT. Its protein product is CASSYRDPTDTQYF.

The rearrangement uses TRBV7-3 and TRBJ1-6; 8 bases line up with TRBD1. The germline V gene encodes CDR1 SGHTA and CDR2 FQGTGA. Losses at the gene ends were 2 bases for V and 9 bases for J; bases not matched to a gene: 3. The CDR3 covers 14 residues. The chain's CDR3 is CASSLDRGSSPLHF. In DNA form, the CDR3 reads TGTGCCAGCAGCTTAGACAGGGGATCTTCACCCCTCCACTTT. Based on the CDR3 plus reference TRBV7-3 and TRBJ1-6, the full variable domain is GAGVSQTPSNKVTEKGKYVELRCDPISGHTALYWYRQSLGQGPEFLIYFQGTGAADDSGLPNDRFFAVRPEGSVSTLKIQRTERGDSAVYLCASSLDRGSSPLHFGNGTRLTVT.

This clone was counted a single time. The chain is built from TRBV27 and TRBJ1-1; D is ambiguous. The germline V gene encodes CDR1 MNHEY and CDR2 SMNVEV (reference sequence). The CDR3 spans 16 residues. V lost 1 base to trimming and J lost 1 base, with 13 bases between them. The CDR3 here is CASSLWKPMENTEAFF. CDR3 nucleotides: TGTGCCAGCAGTTTATGGAAGCCGATGGAGAACACTGAAGCTTTCTTT.

The V call is TRBV4-2, the J call TRBJ2-1, with 9 positions matching TRBD2. There are 18 residues in the CDR3. Looked up from germline, CDR1 is LGHNA and CDR2 is YNFKEQ. J was trimmed by 4 bases and V by 1 base; bases with no gene match: 11. The CDR3 sequence: CASSQGDLSGGLYNEQFF. The CDR3 nucleotides are TGTGCCAGCAGCCAAGGGGACCTTAGCGGGGGCCTATACAATGAGCAGTTCTTC.

The rearrangement uses TRBV5-5 and TRBJ1-5; D gene ambiguous. Trimming took 0 bases from V and 3 from J, leaving 10 bases between them. Germline values: CDR1 SGHKS, CDR2 YYEKEE (reference sequence). This CDR3 contains 15 residues. CDR3 sequence reads: CASSLDWTSNQPQHF. The CDR3 nucleotides are TGTGCCAGCAGCTTGGATTGGACCTCCAATCAGCCCCAGCATTTT.

This clone has a handful of counts. The chain uses TRBV27 and TRBJ1-2; no definite D call. The CDR3 sequence is 14 residues long. Trimming shortened V by 8 bases and J by 0 bases, and 13 bases separated the two germline ends. Germline CDR1 is MNHEY and CDR2 is SMNVEV (reference sequence). This CDR3 is CASAVTSANYGYTF. The CDR3 DNA reads as TGTGCCAGCGCAGTCACGTCAGCTAACTATGGCTACACCTTC.

This clone was recorded once. The chain links TRBV5-8 to TRBJ2-7; D gene uncertain. V was shortened by 2 bases and J by 2 bases, with 11 bases between the two germline ends. Germline V gene data show CDR1 as SGHTS and CDR2 as YDEGEE. This CDR3 has 14 amino acids. The CDR3 sequence: CASSLGSATYEQYF. CDR3 nucleotides: TGTGCCAGCAGCTTAGGTTCAGCCACCTACGAGCAGTACTTC.

The gene calls are TRBV5-1 and TRBJ1-1; 9 positions match TRBD1. Germline CDR1 and CDR2: SGHRS and YFSETQ. The V segment lost 0 bases and the J segment 3 bases; nucleotides outside the gene matches: 9. The length of the CDR3 is 17 residues. In DNA, the CDR3 is TGCGCCAGCAGCTTGGTGGGGACAGGGAACACGGACACTGAAGCTTTCTTT. Translated: CASSLVGTGNTDTEAFF.

The rearrangement joins TRBV19 to TRBJ2-2, with D perhaps matching TRBD1 (6 bases). CDR3 length equals 17 residues. CDR1 is LNHDA, CDR2 SQIVND, per germline (reference sequence). V lost 3 bases and J lost 1, with 15 bases in between. The CDR3 DNA is TGTGCCAGTAGTATGGGGCCCGGACAGCAGAACACCGGGGAGCTGTTTTTT. It codes for CASSMGPGQQNTGELFF.